This T cell receptor beta chain was profiled in a study of T cells in Graves' hyperthyroidism and ophthalmopathy. Regions amplified from RNA transcripts were the TCR beta CDR3 regions. During a first-round RT-PCR of the TCR CDR3, the HTBI primer set was used. TCRdb itself ran the multiplex PCR reads through MiXCR, one entry per CDR3 protein. Of around 530,000 distinct CDR3 sequences in the sample, roughly 15% were seen once. Patients were excluded for uncontrolled infection, other autoimmune disease, pregnancy or lactation. Study results and caveats: Patients with ophthalmopathy were separated from those with stable hyperthyroidism by a 13 V-J model. Peripheral blood also featured most of the thyroid clonotypes expanded above 0.001.

In the case of this clonotype: Its matching antigen is unknown.

This receptor was identified in a woman between 18 and 29 years old with Graves' ophthalmopathy. The specimen sequenced was blood.

The CDR3 DNA sequence: TGTGCCAGTAGTCTTTGGGACAATTCGGACACTGAAGCTTTCTTT. Its protein is CASSLWDNSDTEAFF. V gene TRBV19 combines with J gene TRBJ1-1, with D possibly matching TRBD1 (6 bases). Germline V gene data show CDR1 as LNHDA and CDR2 as SQIVND (reference sequence). This CDR3 comprises 15 residues. Trimming removed 5 bases from V and 3 bases from J, with 16 bases in between.